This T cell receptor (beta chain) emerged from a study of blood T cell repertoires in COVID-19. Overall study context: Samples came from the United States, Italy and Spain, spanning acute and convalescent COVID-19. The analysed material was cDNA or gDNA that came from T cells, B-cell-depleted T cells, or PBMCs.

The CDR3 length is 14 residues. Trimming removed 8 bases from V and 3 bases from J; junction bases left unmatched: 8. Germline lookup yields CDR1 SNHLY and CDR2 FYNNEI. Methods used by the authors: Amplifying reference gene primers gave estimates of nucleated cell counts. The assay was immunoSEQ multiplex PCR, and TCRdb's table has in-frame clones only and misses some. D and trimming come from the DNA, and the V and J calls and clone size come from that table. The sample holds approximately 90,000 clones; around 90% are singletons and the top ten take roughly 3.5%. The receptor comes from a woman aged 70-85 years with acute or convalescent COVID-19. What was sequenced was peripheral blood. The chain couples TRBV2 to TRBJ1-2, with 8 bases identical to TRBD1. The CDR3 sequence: CASEEQGAYYGYTF. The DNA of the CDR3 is TGTGCCAGCGAGGAGCAGGGGGCTTACTATGGCTACACCTTC.